This TCR beta chain was observed in a study of blood T cell repertoires in COVID-19. Overall study context: Samples taken during acute and convalescent COVID-19 were collected in the United States, Italy and Spain.

This clone was seen once. Germline CDR1 SGHAT, CDR2 FQNNGV. V was trimmed by 4 bases and J by 7 bases, leaving 25 bases between them. The CDR3 spans 17 residues. How the authors handled the data: Amplification of reference gene primers was used by the study to estimate nucleated cell counts. Method: immunoSEQ multiplex PCR; TCRdb's copy keeps in-frame clones and lacks some. The V and J calls and clone size are taken from that table; D and trimming were inferred from the DNA. The sample yields a few hundred thousand clones, about 85% seen once. The rearrangement links TRBV11-2 to TRBJ1-2; tentatively, D is TRBD1 (6 bases). This sequence was found in a woman aged 45 to 65 with COVID-19, enrolled during active disease. Sequenced material: peripheral blood. DNA for the CDR3: TGTGCCAGCAGCTCAAGATTGAGGGGGACGCACGCCTCTGGCTACACCTTC. Translation gives CASSSRLRGTHASGYTF.